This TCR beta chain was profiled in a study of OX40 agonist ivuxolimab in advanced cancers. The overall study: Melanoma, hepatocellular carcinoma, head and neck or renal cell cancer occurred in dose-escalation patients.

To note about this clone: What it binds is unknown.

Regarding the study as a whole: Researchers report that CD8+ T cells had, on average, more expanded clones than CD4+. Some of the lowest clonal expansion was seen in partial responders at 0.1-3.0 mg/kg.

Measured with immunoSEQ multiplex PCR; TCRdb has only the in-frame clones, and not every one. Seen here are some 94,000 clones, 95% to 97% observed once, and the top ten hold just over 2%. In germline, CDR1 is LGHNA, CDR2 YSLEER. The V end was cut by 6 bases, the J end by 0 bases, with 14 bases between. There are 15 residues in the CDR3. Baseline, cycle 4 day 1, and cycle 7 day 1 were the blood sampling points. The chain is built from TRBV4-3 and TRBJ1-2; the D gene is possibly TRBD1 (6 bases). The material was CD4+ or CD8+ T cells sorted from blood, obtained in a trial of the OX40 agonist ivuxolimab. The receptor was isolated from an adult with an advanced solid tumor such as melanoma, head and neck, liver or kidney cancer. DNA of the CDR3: TGCGCCAGCAGTCCTTACAGGGCTACTAACTATGGCTACACCTTC. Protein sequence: CASSPYRATNYGYTF.